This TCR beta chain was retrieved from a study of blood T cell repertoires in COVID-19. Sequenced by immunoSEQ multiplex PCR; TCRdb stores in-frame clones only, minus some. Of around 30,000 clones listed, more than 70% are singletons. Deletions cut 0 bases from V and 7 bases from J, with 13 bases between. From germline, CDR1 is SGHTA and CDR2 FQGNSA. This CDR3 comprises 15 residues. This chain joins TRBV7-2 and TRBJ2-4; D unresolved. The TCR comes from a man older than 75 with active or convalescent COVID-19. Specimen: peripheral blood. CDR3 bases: TGTGCCAGCAGCTTAGCCCCCTCGAGCGTGAACATTCAGTACTTC. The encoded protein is CASSLAPSSVNIQYF.